The 2 T cell receptor beta chains presented below share a single source sample, sequenced in a study of T cell changes during pregnancy in multiple sclerosis. Clones were sequenced by immunoSEQ multiplex PCR, and TCRdb holds only the in-frame ones, with some missing. The sample has tens of thousands of clones, around 90% seen once. The sample consisted of peripheral blood, taken in the third trimester of pregnancy. The receptor set was obtained from a female donor with multiple sclerosis, enrolled in a pregnancy study.

This sequence joins TRBV5-5 and TRBJ1-6, with D unresolved. Germline assignment: CDR1 SGHKS and CDR2 YYEKEE (reference sequence). This CDR3 comprises 14 residues. Trimming removed 1 base at V and 8 bases at J, with 10 bases between. The DNA for the CDR3 is TGTGCCAGCAGCTTGTTGAGGTTTGATTCACCCCTCCACTTT. Translating it yields CASSLLRFDSPLHF.

This clone is a singleton in its sample. V gene TRBV2 combines with J gene TRBJ1-1; D perhaps matches TRBD1 (6 bases). Per the germline V gene, CDR1 is SNHLY and CDR2 is FYNNEI. The CDR3 covers 14 residues. Trimming removed 4 bases at V and 5 bases at J, with 14 bases between. The CDR3, as DNA: TGTGCCAGCAGTGTAACTGCCCAGGGGACTGAAGCTTTCTTT. Residues: CASSVTAQGTEAFF.